This T cell receptor (beta chain) was obtained from a study of T cell changes during pregnancy in multiple sclerosis (dated by TCRdb to 2018 to 2020). At the level of the whole study: The study examined how the T cell repertoire changed over the course of pregnancy in women with multiple sclerosis.

Library preparation employed the immunoSEQ multiplex PCR assay. The immuneACCESS repertoire file appears here via TCRdb, limited to in-frame rearrangements. These files lack a portion of the clones; in checked studies, under half of the deficit traces to unresolved V genes, and the cause of the others is not known. This sample is represented by around 60,000 clones; 90% to 95% of them were singletons. Jointly, the top ten make up 3% to 3.5% of the sample. CDR1 and CDR2, looked up from the germline V gene, are SGHVS and FNYEAQ. The cysteine opens and the phenylalanine closes a CDR3 of 14 amino acids. The sequence is cut down to CDR3 DNA, 42 bases in frame from base 1. With regard to this clone: No antigen is known for it. The junction differs from germline at one of its ends, possibly a read error.

The source was CD8+ T cells from peripheral blood mononuclear cells, collected in the third trimester of pregnancy. This chain joins TRBV7-6 to TRBJ2-5, with 7 bases in between that match TRBD1. This clonotype was sampled from a female donor with multiple sclerosis, enrolled in a pregnancy study. The CDR3 has the sequence CASSWNRGQQTQYF. The DNA is as follows: TGTGCCAGCAGCTGGAACAGGGGCCAACAGACCCAGTACTTC.